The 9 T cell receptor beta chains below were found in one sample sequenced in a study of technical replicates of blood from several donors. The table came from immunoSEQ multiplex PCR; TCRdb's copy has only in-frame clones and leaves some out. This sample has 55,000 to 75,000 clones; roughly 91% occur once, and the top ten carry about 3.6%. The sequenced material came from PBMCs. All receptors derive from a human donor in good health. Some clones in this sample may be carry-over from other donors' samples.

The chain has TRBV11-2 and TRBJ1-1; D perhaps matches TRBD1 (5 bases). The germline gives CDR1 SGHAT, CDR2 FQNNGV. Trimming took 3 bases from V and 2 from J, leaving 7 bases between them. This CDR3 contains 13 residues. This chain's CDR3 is CASSFDRNTEAFF. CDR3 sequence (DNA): TGTGCCAGCAGCTTTGACAGAAACACTGAAGCTTTCTTT.

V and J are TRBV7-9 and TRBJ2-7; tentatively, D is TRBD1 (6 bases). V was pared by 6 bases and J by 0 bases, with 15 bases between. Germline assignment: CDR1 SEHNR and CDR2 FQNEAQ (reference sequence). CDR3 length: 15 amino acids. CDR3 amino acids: CASRGAGVGSYEQYF. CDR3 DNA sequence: TGTGCCAGCAGGGGGGCAGGGGTCGGCTCCTACGAGCAGTACTTC.

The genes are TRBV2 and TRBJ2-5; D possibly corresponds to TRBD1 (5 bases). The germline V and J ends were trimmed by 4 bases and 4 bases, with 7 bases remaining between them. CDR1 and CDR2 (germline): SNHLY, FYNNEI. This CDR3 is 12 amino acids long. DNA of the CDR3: TGTGCCAGCAGTGCAGGGTCAGAGACCCAGTACTTC. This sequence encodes CASSAGSETQYF.

The CDR3 DNA follows: TGTGCCTGGAGCATGGACAGGGCTTTGGGGACTGAAGCTTTCTTT. Amino acid sequence: CAWSMDRALGTEAFF. The chain is built from TRBV30 and TRBJ1-1; TRBD1 matches at 8 bases. The CDR3 totals 15 residues. From germline, CDR1 is GTSNPN and CDR2 SVGIG (reference sequence). V trimming: 3 bases; J trimming: 5 bases; junction bases outside the gene matches: 11.

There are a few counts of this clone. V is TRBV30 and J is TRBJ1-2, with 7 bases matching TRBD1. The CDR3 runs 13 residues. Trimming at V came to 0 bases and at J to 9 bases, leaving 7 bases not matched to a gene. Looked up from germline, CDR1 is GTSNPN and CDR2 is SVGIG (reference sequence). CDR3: CAWSVQGGLSYTF. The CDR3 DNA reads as TGTGCCTGGAGTGTTCAGGGGGGTTTGAGCTACACCTTC.

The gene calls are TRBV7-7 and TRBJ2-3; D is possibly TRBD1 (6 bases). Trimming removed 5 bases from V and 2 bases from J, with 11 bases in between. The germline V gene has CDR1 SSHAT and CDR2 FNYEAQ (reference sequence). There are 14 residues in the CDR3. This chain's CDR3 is CASSLGQNTDTQYF. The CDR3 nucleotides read TGTGCCAGCAGCCTAGGACAGAACACAGATACGCAGTATTTT.

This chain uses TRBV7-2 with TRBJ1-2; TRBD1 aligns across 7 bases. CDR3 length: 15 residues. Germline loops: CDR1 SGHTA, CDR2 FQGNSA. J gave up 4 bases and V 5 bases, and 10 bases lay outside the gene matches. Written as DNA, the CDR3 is TGTGCCAGCAGCATCAGGGGGGATCCTACCTATGGCTACACCTTC. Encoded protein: CASSIRGDPTYGYTF.

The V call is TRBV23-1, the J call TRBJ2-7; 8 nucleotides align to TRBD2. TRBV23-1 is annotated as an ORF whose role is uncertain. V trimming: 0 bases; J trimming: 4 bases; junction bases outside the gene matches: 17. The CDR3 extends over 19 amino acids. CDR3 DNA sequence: TGCGCCAGCAGTCAATCTGGGTCGTATAGCGGGAAGAGACAATACGAGCAGTACTTC. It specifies CASSQSGSYSGKRQYEQYF.

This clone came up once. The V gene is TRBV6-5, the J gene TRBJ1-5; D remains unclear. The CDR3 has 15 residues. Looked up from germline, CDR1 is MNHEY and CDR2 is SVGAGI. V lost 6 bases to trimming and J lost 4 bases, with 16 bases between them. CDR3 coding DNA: TGTGCCAGCAGCTCCGTTTGGGAGAAAAATCAGCCCCAGCATTTT. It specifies CASSSVWEKNQPQHF.